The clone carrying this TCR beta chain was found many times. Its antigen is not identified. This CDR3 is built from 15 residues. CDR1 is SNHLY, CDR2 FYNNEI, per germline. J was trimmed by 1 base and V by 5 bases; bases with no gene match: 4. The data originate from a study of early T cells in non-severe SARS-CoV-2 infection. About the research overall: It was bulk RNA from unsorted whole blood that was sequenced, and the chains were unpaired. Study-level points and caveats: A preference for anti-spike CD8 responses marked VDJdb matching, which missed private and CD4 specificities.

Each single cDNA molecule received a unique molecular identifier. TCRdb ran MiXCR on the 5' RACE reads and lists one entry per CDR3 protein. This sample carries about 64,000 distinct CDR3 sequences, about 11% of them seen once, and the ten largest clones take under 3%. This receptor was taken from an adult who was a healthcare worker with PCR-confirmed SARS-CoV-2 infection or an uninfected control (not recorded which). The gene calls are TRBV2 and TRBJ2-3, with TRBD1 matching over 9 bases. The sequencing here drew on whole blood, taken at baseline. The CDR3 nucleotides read TGTGCCAGCAGTAGACAGGGGGAGGGCACAGATACGCAGTATTTT. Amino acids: CASSRQGEGTDTQYF.